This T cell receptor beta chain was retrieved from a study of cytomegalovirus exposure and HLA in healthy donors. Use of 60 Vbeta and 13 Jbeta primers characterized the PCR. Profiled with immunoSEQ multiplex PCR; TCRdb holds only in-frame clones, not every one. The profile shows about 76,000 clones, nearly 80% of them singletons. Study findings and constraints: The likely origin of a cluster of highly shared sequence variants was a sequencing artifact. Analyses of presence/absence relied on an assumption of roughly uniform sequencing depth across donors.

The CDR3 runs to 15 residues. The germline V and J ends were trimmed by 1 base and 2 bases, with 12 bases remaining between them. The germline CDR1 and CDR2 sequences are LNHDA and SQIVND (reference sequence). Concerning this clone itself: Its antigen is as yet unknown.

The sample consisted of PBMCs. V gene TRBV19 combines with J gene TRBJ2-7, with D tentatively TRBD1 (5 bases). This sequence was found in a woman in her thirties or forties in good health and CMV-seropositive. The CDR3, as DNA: TGTGCCAGTAGTATAGTTCAGGGTTACACCTACGAGCAGTACTTC. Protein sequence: CASSIVQGYTYEQYF.